This T cell receptor beta chain derives from a study of cytotoxic CD8 clonotypes in ibrutinib-treated CLL. Whole-study findings and limits: Ibrutinib response saw clonality rise, and progression saw it return toward baseline. On treatment, the uncommon public clonotypes contracted or remained stable.

The CDR3 runs to 13 residues. The V gene's germline CDR1 is SGHRS and CDR2 YFSETQ. V shed 1 base, J shed 7 bases, and the junction held 2 bases outside the gene matches. Profiled with immunoSEQ multiplex PCR; TCRdb holds only in-frame clones, not every one. This sample yields tens of thousands of clones, of which roughly 50% are seen a single time; about 20% belongs to the top ten. Roughly 1.8 micrograms of genomic DNA came from cryopreserved PBMCs for TCR beta libraries. Comments on this clone: Its antigen remains unidentified.

The chain couples TRBV5-1 to TRBJ1-5; 7 bases fit TRBD1. The sequence came from a human donor with chronic lymphocytic leukemia. The source material was PBMCs, sampled after 24 months of ibrutinib treatment. CDR3 sequence (DNA): TGCGCCAGCAGCTTGCAGGGGGGGCAGCCCCAGCATTTT. This codes for CASSLQGGQPQHF.